Sequencing of this TCR beta chain was carried out in a study of radiotherapy plus CTLA-4 blockade in lung cancer. This CDR3 is 12 amino acids long. Germline CDR1 MDHEN, CDR2 SYDVKM. Between the trimmed V and J ends, which lost 8 bases and 2 bases, there was a span of 8 bases. Clones were sequenced by immunoSEQ multiplex PCR, and TCRdb holds only the in-frame ones, with some missing. The data show 55,000 to 80,000 clones, 78% seen once. The TCR comes from a human donor with non-small cell lung cancer who had a complete response to radiotherapy plus ipilimumab. The chain combines TRBV28 with TRBJ2-3; no clear D. The sample in question was peripheral blood, obtained from a patient treated with radiotherapy plus ipilimumab. The CDR3 sequence is CASRSDTDTQYF. CDR3 coding DNA: TGTGCCAGCCGATCTGACACAGATACGCAGTATTTT. The full variable domain, completed using reference TRBV28 and TRBJ2-3, is DVKVTQSSRYLVKRTGEKVFLECVQDMDHENMFWYRQDPGLGLRLIYFSYDVKMKEKGDIPEGYSVSREKKERFSLILESASTNQTSMYLCASRSDTDTQYFGPGTRLTVL.